The clone carrying this T cell receptor (beta chain) occurred many times. Its antigen is unidentified. This sample was included in a study of T cells in Graves' hyperthyroidism and ophthalmopathy. Study-wide findings and caveats: Ophthalmopathy could be told apart from stable hyperthyroidism with a 13 V-J model.

Template material for amplifying TCR beta CDR3 regions consisted of RNA transcripts. A first-round RT-PCR of the TCR CDR3 used the HTBI primer set. MiXCR, applied by TCRdb to the multiplex PCR reads, yields one record per CDR3 protein. The table lists 500,000 to 650,000 distinct CDR3 sequences, 14% of them singletons. Newly diagnosed hyperthyroidism, duration under 2 months, in patients aged 18 to 65. Exclusion of patients followed from uncontrolled infection, other autoimmune disease, pregnancy or lactation. The clonotype originates from a woman in her thirties or forties with Graves' hyperthyroidism. The sample was blood.

Written as DNA, the CDR3 is TGTGCCAGCAGTTTCGGGATGGGGGACGAGACCCAGTACTTC. This sequence encodes CASSFGMGDETQYF. This chain links TRBV12-3 or TRBV12-4 with TRBJ2-5; D is perhaps TRBD1 or TRBD2 (5 bases each). The CDR3 runs 14 residues. Trimming cost V 3 bases and J 5 bases, with 13 bases left between them.